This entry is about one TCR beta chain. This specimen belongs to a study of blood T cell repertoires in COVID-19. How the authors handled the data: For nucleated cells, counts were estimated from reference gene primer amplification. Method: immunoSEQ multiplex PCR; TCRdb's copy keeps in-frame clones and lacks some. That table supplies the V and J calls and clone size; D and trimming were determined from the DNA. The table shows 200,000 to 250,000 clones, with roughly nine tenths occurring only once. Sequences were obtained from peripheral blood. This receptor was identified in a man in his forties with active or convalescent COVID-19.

The CDR3 region is CASSWAGSQNQPQHF. The CDR3 DNA reads as TGTGCCAGTAGTTGGGCGGGGTCCCAGAATCAGCCCCAGCATTTT. V and J are TRBV19 and TRBJ1-5; unclear D gene. The CDR3 is 15 amino acids. Germline CDR1 is LNHDA and CDR2 is SQIVND (reference sequence). V was trimmed by 5 bases and J by 4 bases, leaving 15 bases between them.